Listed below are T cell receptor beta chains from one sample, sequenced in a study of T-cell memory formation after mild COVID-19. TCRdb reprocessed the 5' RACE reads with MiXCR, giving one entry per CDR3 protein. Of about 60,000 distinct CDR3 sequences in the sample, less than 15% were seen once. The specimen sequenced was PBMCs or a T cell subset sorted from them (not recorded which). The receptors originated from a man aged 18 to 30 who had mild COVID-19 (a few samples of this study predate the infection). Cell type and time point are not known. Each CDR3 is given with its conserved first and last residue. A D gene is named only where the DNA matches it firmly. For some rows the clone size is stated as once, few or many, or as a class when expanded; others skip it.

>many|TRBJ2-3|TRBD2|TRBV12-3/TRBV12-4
CASSYRSGGQNTQYF
TGTGCCAGCAGCTATCGTAGCGGGGGGCAGAATACGCAGTATTTT
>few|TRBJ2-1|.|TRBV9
CASSVAYEQFF
TGTGCCAGCAGCGTAGCTTACGAGCAGTTCTTC
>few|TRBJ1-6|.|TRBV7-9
CASSQDRRNSPLHF
TGTGCCAGCAGCCAGGACCGGAGGAATTCACCCCTCCACTTT
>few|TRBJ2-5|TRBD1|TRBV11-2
CASSLGDRFQEEWTQYF
TGTGCCAGCAGCTTAGGGGACAGATTTCAGGAAGAATGGACCCAGTACTTC
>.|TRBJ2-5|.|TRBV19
CASSRTARQETQYF
TGTGCCAGTAGTAGGACAGCCCGGCAAGAGACCCAGTACTTC
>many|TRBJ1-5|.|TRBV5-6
CASSKTSGSNQPQHF
TGTGCCAGCAGTAAGACCTCTGGAAGCAATCAGCCCCAGCATTTT
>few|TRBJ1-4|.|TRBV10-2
CASRDRLGEKLFF
TGCGCCAGCAGAGACAGGTTGGGGGAAAAACTGTTTTTT
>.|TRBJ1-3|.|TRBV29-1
CSVAQGSGNTIYF
TGCAGCGTGGCCCAGGGTAGTGGAAACACCATATATTTT
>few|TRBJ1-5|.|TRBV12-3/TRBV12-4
CASSLGYVSNQPQHF
TGTGCCAGCAGTTTGGGCTACGTTAGCAATCAGCCCCAGCATTTT
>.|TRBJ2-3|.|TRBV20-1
CSAELRGRRDTQYF
TGCAGTGCAGAGCTAAGAGGGCGTCGGGATACGCAGTATTTT
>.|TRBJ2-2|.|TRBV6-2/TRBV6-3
CASHLTNTGELFF
TGTGCCAGCCACCTAACGAACACCGGGGAGCTGTTTTTT
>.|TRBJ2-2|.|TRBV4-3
CASSQDRRWAGELFF
TGCGCCAGCAGCCAAGACCGGAGATGGGCCGGGGAGCTGTTTTTT
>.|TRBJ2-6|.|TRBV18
CASSPGLGAGANVLTF
TGTGCCAGCTCACCAGGTTTAGGGGCTGGGGCCAACGTCCTGACTTTC
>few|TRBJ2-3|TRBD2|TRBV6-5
CASRIRGGADTQYF
TGTGCCAGCAGGATCCGGGGGGGGGCAGATACGCAGTATTTT
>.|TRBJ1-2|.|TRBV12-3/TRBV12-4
CASSLALGVGYTF
TGTGCCAGCAGTTTAGCCCTCGGGGTTGGCTACACCTTC
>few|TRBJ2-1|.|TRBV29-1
CSVEGEHEQFF
TGCAGCGTTGAGGGGGAACATGAGCAGTTCTTC
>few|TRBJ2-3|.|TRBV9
CASSARVGGKSDTQYF
TGTGCCAGCAGCGCCCGCGTAGGCGGAAAATCAGATACGCAGTATTTT
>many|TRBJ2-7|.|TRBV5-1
CASSLEIPDEQYF
TGCGCCAGCAGCTTGGAAATACCGGACGAGCAGTACTTC
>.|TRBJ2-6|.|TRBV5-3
CARSLPRHRSSGANVLTF
TGTGCCAGAAGCCTCCCGAGACACCGGAGCTCTGGGGCCAACGTCCTGACTTTC
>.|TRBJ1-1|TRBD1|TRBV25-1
CASSKGQRTEAFF
TGTGCCAGCAGTAAGGGACAGAGGACTGAAGCTTTCTTT
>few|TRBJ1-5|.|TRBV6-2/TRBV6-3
CASSYRDGQPQHF
TGTGCCAGCAGTTACAGGGACGGTCAGCCCCAGCATTTT
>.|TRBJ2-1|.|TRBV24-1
CATSDGGLHHEQFF
TGTGCCACCAGTGATGGCGGCTTACACCATGAGCAGTTCTTC
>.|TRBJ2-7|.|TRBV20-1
CSASPSEGGGSYEQYF
TGCAGTGCTAGCCCCTCGGAGGGGGGAGGGTCCTACGAGCAGTACTTC
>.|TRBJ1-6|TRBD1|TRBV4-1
CASSQARDRAPPPLHF
TGCGCCAGCAGCCAAGCCCGGGACAGGGCTCCTCCACCCCTCCACTTT
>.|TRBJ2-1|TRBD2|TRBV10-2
CASSESIGLAGGKQFF
TGCGCCAGCAGTGAGTCAATTGGACTAGCGGGGGGTAAGCAGTTCTTC
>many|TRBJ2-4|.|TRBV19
CASSIPPINIQYF
TGTGCCAGTAGTATTCCCCCAATTAACATTCAGTACTTC
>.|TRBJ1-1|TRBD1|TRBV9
CASSFRTGTEAFF
TGTGCCAGCAGCTTCCGGACAGGCACTGAAGCTTTCTTT
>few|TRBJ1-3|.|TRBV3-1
CASRVNSGNTIYF
TGTGCCAGCAGAGTGAACTCTGGAAACACCATATATTTT
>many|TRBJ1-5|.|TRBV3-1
CASTYQPQHF
TGTGCCAGCACATACCAGCCCCAGCATTTT
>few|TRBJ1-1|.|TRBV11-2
CASSFLGSGTEAFF
TGTGCCAGCAGCTTTCTGGGGTCGGGCACTGAAGCTTTCTTT
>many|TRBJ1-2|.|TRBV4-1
CASSQWTGPTEYGYTF
TGCGCCAGCAGCCAGTGGACGGGACCGACCGAATATGGCTACACCTTC
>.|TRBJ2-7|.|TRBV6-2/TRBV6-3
CASSWDERSSYEQYF
TGTGCCAGCAGTTGGGACGAAAGGAGCTCCTACGAGCAGTACTTC
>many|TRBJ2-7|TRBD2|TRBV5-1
CASSTERGDEQYF
TGCGCCAGCAGTACCGAGCGGGGAGACGAGCAGTACTTC
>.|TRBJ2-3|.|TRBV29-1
CSVEGGRGGRDTQYF
TGCAGCGTTGAAGGGGGTAGGGGGGGGAGAGATACGCAGTATTTT
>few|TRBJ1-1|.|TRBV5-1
CASSLDPGGTEAFF
TGCGCCAGCAGCTTGGATCCGGGGGGCACTGAAGCTTTCTTT